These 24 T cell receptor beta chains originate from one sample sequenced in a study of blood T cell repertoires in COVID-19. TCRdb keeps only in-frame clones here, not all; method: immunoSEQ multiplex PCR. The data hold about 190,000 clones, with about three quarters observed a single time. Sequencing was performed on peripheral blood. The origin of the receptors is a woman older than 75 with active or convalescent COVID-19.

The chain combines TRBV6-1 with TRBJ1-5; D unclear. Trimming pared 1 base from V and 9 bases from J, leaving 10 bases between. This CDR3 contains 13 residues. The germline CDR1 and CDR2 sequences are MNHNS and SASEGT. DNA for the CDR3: TGTGCCAGCAGTGAAGAGTGGAGGCGGCCCCAGCATTTT. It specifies CASSEEWRRPQHF.

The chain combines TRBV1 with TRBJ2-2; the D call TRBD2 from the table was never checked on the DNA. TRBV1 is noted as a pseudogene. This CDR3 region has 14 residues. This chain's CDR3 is CTSRCAEYTGELFF. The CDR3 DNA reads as TGCACCAGCAGATGCGCGGAATACACCGGGGAGCTGTTTTTT.

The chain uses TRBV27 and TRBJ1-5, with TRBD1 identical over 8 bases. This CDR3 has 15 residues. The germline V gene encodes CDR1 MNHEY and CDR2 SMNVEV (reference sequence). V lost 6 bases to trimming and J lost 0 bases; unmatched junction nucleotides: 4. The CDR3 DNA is TGTGCCAGCAGCCAACAGGGGGATAGCAATCAGCCCCAGCATTTT. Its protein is CASSQQGDSNQPQHF.

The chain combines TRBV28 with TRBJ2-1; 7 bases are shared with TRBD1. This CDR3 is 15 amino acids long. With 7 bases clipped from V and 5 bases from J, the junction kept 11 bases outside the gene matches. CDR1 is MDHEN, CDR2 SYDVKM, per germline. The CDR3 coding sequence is TGTGCCAGCAAAGCCAGACAGGGTTTCAACAATGAGCAGTTCTTC. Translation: CASKARQGFNNEQFF.

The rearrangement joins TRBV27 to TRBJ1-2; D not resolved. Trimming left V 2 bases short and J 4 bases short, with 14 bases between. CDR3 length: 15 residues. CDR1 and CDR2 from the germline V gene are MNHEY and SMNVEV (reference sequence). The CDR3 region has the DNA TGTGCCAGCAGTTTAACTTTGGGCTTTGCCTATGGCTACACCTTC. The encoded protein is CASSLTLGFAYGYTF.

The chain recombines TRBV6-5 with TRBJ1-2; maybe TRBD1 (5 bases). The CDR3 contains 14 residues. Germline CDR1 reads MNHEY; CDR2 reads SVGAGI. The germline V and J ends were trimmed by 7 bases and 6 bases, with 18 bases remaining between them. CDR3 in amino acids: CASKVRAGPNGYTF. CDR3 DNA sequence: TGTGCCAGCAAAGTCCGGGCAGGGCCTAATGGCTACACCTTC.

The CDR3: CASNKAASTDTQYF. The CDR3 nucleotides read TGTGCCAGCAATAAAGCGGCTAGCACAGATACGCAGTATTTT. The chain recombines TRBV13 with TRBJ2-3; a possible D gene is TRBD2 (5 bases). Germline lookup yields CDR1 PRHDT and CDR2 FYEKMQ (reference sequence). Trimming pared 7 bases from V and 0 bases from J, leaving 11 bases between. The CDR3 consists of 14 residues.

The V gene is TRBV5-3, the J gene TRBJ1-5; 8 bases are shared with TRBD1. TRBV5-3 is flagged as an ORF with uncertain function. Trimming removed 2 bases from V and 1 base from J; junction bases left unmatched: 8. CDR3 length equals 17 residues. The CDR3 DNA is TGTGCCAGAAGCTTCACAGGGGGAAAGGGAAGCAATCAGCCCCAGCATTTT. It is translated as CARSFTGGKGSNQPQHF.

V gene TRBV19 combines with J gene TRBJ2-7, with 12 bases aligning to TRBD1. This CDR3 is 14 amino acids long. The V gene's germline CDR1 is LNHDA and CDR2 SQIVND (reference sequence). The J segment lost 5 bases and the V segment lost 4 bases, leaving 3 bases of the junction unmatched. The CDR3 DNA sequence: TGTGCCAGTAGTACGGGGACAGGGGGCGACGAGCAGTACTTC. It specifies CASSTGTGGDEQYF.

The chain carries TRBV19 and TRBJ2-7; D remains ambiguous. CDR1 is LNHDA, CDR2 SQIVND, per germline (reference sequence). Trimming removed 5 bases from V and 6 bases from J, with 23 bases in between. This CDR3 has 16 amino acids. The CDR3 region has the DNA TGTGCCAGTAGTTCTCTTAGCTACACCTCTCCCTCCGAGCAGTACTTC. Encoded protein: CASSSLSYTSPSEQYF.

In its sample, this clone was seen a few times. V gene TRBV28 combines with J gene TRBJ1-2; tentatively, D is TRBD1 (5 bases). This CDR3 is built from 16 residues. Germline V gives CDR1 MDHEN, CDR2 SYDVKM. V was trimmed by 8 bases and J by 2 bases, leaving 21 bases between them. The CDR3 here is CASYFTGGKGNYGYTF. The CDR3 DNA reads TGTGCCAGCTACTTTACGGGGGGGAAGGGGAACTATGGCTACACCTTC.

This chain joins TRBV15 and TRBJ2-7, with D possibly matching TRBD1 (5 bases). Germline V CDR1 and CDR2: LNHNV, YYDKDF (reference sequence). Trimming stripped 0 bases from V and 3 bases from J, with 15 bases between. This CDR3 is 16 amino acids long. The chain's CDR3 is CATSRDLWTKGYEQYF. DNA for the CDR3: TGTGCCACCAGCAGAGATCTTTGGACAAAGGGCTACGAGCAGTACTTC. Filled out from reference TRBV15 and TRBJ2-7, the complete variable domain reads DAMVIQNPRYQVTQFGKPVTLSCSQTLNHNVMYWYQQKSSQAPKLLFHYYDKDFNNEADTPDNFQSRRPNTSFCFLDIRSPGLGDTAMYLCATSRDLWTKGYEQYFGPGTRLTVT.

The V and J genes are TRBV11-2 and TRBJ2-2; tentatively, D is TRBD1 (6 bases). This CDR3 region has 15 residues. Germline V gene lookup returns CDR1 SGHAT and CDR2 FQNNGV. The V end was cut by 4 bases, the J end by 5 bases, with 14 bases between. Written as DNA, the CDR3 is TGTGCCAGCAGCTCGCTGGGACACATAACCGGGGAGCTGTTTTTT. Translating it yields CASSSLGHITGELFF.

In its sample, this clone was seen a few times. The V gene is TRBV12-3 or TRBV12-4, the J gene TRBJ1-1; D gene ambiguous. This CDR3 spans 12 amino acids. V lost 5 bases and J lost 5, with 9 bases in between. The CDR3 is CASSDPGTEAFF. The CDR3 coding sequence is TGTGCCAGCAGTGATCCGGGAACTGAAGCTTTCTTT.

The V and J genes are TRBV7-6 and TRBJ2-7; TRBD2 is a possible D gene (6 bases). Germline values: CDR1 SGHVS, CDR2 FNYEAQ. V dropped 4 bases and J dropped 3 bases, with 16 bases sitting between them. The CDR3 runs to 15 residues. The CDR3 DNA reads TGTGCCAGCAGCTCGTCGTTGCTGGGGGGCTACGAGCAGTACTTC. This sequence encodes CASSSSLLGGYEQYF.

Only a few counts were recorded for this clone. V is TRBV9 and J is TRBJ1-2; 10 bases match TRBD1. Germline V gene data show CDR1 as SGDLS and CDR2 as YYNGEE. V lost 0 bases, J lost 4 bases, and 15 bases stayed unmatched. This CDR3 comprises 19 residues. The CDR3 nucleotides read TGTGCCAGCAGCGTAGGGTTGCCGGGACAGGGGCGTTCCCCCTATGGCTACACCTTC. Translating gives CASSVGLPGQGRSPYGYTF.

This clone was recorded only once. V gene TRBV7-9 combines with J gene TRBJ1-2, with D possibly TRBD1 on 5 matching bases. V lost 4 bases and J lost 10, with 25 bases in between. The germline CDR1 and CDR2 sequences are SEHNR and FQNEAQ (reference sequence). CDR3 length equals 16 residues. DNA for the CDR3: TGTGCCAGCAGCTCCGCTACCCGACAGCTCTATGGGGCCTACACCTTC. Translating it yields CASSSATRQLYGAYTF.

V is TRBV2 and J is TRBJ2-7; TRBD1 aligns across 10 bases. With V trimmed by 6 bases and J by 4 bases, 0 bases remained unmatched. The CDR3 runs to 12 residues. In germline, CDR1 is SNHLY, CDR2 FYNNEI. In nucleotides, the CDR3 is TGTGCCAGCAGGGACAGGGGGTACGAGCAGTACTTC. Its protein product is CASRDRGYEQYF.

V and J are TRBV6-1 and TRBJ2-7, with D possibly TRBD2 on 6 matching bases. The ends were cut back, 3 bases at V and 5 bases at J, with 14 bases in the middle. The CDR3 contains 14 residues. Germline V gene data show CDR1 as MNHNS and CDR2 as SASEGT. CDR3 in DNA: TGTGCCAGCAGTGAGGGCGGGGATTGGGACGAGCAGTACTTC. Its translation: CASSEGGDWDEQYF.

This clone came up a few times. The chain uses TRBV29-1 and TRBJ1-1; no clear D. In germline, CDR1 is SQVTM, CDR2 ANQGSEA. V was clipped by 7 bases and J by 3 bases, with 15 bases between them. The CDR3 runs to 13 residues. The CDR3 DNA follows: TGCAGCGCCCCGTTACAAGCGGACACTGAAGCTTTCTTT. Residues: CSAPLQADTEAFF.

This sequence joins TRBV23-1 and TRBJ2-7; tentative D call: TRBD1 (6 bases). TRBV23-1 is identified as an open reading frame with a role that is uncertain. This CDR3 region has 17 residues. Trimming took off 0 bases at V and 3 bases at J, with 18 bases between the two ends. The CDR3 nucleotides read TGCGCCAGCAGTCAATCAGGTCCAGGGGATAACCTCTACGAGCAGTACTTC. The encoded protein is CASSQSGPGDNLYEQYF.

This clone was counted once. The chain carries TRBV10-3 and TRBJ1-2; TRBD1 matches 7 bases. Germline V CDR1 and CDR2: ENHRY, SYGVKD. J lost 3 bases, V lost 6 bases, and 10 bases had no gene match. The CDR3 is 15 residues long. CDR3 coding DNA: TGTGCCATCAGCCACAGGGGCCAAAGTGACTATGGCTACACCTTC. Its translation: CAISHRGQSDYGYTF.

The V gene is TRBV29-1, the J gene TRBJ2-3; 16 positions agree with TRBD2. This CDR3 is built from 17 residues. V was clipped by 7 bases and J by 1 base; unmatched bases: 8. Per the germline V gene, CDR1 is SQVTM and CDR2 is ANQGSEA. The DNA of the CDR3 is TGCAGCGCCTCGGGACTAGCGGGGGGGCATGGCACAGATACGCAGTATTTT. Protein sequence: CSASGLAGGHGTDTQYF.

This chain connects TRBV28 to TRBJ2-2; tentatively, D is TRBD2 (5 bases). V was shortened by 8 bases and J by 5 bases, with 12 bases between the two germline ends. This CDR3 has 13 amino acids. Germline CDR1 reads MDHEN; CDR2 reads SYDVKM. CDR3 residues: CASRWLATGELFF. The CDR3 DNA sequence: TGTGCCAGCCGGTGGCTAGCTACCGGGGAGCTGTTTTTT. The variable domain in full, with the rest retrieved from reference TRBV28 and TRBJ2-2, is DVKVTQSSRYLVKRTGEKVFLECVQDMDHENMFWYRQDPGLGLRLIYFSYDVKMKEKGDIPEGYSVSREKKERFSLILESASTNQTSMYLCASRWLATGELFFGEGSRLTVL.